Listed below are T cell receptor beta chains from one sample, sequenced in a study of T cell changes during pregnancy in multiple sclerosis. The protocol was immunoSEQ multiplex PCR, while the TCRdb copy is restricted to in-frame clones and leaves out a portion. The data hold under 50,000 clones, with around 90% observed a single time. The sample consisted of CD4+ T cells from peripheral blood mononuclear cells, taken in the third trimester of pregnancy. The source of these receptors is a female donor with multiple sclerosis, enrolled in a pregnancy study. The conserved cysteine and the conserved F or W are not part of the CDR3 here.

CDR3aa: ASSIGRTFQETQY
j_gene: TRBJ2-5
v_gene: TRBV19

CDR3aa: ASSSAGVGGELF
j_gene: TRBJ2-2
v_gene: TRBV2

CDR3aa: ASSSRGRMTEAF
j_gene: TRBJ1-1
v_gene: TRBV7-9

CDR3aa: ASSPSRVVTNEKLF
j_gene: TRBJ1-4
v_gene: TRBV11-2

CDR3aa: ASSQGGFQNTEAF
j_gene: TRBJ1-1
v_gene: TRBV4-1

CDR3aa: ASSLGAGKTETQY
j_gene: TRBJ2-5
v_gene: TRBV5-1

CDR3aa: ASSQDRLAAALIF
j_gene: TRBJ2-1
v_gene: TRBV4-3

CDR3aa: ASTAGSGNTIY
j_gene: TRBJ1-3
v_gene: TRBV28

CDR3aa: ASRSQTRASSTDTQY
j_gene: TRBJ2-3
v_gene: TRBV5-4

CDR3aa: AIRRLAGIGDTQY
j_gene: TRBJ2-3
v_gene: TRBV10-3